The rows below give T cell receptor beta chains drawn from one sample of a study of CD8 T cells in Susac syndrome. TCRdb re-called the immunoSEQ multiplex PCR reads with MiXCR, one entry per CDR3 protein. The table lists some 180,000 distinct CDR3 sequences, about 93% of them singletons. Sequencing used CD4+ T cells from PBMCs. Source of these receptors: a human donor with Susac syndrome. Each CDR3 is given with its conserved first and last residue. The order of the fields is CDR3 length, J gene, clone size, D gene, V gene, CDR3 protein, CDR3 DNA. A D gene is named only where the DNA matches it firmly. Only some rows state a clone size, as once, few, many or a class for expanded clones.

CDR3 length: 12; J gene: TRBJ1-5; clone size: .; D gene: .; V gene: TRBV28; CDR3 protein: CASGGSNQPQHF; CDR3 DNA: TGTGCCAGCGGTGGAAGCAATCAGCCCCAGCATTTT
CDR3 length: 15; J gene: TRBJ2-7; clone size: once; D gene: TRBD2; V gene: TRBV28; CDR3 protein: CASWGAGDRRYEQYF; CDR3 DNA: TGTGCCAGCTGGGGAGCGGGAGACCGAAGGTACGAGCAGTACTTC
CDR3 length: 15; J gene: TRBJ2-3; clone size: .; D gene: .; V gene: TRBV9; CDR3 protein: CASSSRLGFADTQYF; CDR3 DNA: TGTGCCAGCAGCAGTAGACTAGGGTTCGCAGATACGCAGTATTTT
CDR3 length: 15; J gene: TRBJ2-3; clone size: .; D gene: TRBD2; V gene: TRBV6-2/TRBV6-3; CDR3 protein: CASSFSGSGPDTQYF; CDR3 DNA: TGTGCCAGCAGCTTCAGCGGGAGTGGTCCAGATACGCAGTATTTT
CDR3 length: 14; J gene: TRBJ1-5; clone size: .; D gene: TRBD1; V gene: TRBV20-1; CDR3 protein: CSAIRDRADQPQHF; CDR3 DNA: TGCAGTGCTATCCGAGACAGGGCGGATCAGCCCCAGCATTTT
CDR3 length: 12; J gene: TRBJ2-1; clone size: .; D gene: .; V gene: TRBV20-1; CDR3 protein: CSASWGGNEQFF; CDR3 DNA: TGCAGTGCTAGTTGGGGAGGCAATGAGCAGTTCTTC
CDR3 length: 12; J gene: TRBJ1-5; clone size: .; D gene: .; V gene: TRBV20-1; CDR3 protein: CSASVGDQPQHF; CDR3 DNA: TGCAGTGCTAGTGTGGGGGATCAGCCCCAGCATTTT
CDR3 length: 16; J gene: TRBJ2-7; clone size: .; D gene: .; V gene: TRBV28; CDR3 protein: CASSWSWGARNYEQYF; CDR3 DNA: TGTGCCAGCAGTTGGTCGTGGGGAGCCAGAAACTACGAGCAGTACTTC
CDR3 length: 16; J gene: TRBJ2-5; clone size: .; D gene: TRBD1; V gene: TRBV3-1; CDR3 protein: CASSQEWGTGEETQYF; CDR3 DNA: TGTGCCAGCAGCCAAGAATGGGGGACAGGGGAGGAGACCCAGTACTTC
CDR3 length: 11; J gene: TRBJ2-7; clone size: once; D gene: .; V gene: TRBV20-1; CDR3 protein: CSAGDSFEQYF; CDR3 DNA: TGCAGTGCTGGGGACTCCTTCGAGCAGTACTTC
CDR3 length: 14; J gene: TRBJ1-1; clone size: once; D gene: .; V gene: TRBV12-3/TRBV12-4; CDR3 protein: CASSIQGANTEAFF; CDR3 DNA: TGTGCCAGCAGTATTCAGGGCGCGAACACTGAAGCTTTCTTT
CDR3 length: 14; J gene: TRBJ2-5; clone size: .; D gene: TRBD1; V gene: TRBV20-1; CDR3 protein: CSASRTGNVETQYF; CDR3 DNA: TGCAGTGCTAGCCGGACAGGGAACGTAGAGACCCAGTACTTC
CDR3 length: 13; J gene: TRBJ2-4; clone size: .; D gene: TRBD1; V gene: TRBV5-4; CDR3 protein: CASSFRDRNIQYF; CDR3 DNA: TGTGCCAGCAGCTTCCGGGACAGGAACATTCAGTACTTC
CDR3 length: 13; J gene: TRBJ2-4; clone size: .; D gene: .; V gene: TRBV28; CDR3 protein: CASSPVMTDIQYF; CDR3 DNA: TGTGCCAGCAGCCCCGTGATGACGGACATTCAGTACTTC
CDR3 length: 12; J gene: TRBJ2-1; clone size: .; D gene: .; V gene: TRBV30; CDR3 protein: CAWRNFYNEQFF; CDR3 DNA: TGTGCCTGGAGGAACTTCTACAATGAGCAGTTCTTC
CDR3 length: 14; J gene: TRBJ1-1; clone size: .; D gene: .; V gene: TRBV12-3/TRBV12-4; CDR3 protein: CASRKETGNTEAFF; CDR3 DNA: TGTGCCAGCAGAAAAGAGACAGGGAACACTGAAGCTTTCTTT
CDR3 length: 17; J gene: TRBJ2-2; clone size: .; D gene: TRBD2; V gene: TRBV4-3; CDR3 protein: CASSHPIGGGNTGELFF; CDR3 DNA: TGCGCCAGCAGCCATCCCATCGGCGGGGGGAACACCGGGGAGCTGTTTTTT
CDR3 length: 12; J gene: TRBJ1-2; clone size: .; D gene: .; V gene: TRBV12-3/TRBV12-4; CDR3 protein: CASRNLNYGYTF; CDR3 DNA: TGTGCCAGCAGAAACCTTAACTATGGCTACACCTTC
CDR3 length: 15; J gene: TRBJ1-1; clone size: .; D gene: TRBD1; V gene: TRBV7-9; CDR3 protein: CASSSNNRGNTEAFF; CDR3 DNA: TGTGCCAGCAGCTCGAACAACAGGGGCAACACTGAAGCTTTCTTT
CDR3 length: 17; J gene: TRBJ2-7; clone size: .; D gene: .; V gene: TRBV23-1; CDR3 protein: CASSTPLVAGSPYEQYF; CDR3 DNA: TGCGCCAGCAGCACCCCCTTGGTTGCGGGGTCCCCCTACGAGCAGTACTTC
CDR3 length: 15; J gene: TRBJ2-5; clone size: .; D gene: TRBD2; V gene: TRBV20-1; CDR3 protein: CSARKLAGELETQYF; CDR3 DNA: TGCAGTGCTAGGAAGCTAGCGGGAGAGCTAGAGACCCAGTACTTC
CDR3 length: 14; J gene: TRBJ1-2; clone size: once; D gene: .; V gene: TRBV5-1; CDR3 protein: CASSPDRISYGYTF; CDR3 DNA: TGCGCCAGCAGCCCGGACAGAATCTCCTATGGCTACACCTTC
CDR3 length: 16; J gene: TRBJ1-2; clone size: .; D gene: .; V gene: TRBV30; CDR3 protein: CAWSSQLRGNNYGYTF; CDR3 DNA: TGTGCCTGGAGTTCCCAACTTCGAGGGAATAACTATGGCTACACCTTC
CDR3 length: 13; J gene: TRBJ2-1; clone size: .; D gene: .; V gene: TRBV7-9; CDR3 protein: CASSLDLTDEQFF; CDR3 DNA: TGTGCCAGCAGCTTAGACTTAACCGATGAGCAGTTCTTC
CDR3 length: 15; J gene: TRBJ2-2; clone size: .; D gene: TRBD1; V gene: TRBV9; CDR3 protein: CASSAGTGLDRELFF; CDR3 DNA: TGTGCCAGCAGCGCCGGGACAGGGTTAGATCGTGAGCTGTTTTTT
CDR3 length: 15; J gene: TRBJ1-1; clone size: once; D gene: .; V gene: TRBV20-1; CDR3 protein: CSARSGSAAHTEAFF; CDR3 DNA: TGCAGTGCTAGATCCGGGAGTGCGGCCCACACTGAAGCTTTCTTT